What follows is one TCR beta chain and its context. Antigen specificity is unknown. The record originates from a study of blood T cells in healthy people across ages. General observations from the study: TCR beta diversity, measured per million T cells, fell in a roughly linear way with age. Possibly, changes in expanded clonotypes were confounded because donor CMV status was unknown.

For the second PCR, which ran for about 7 to 11 cycles, a sample-barcoded 5' primer and a J-beta primer mix were used. Each TCR beta cDNA got a 12-nucleotide random molecular identifier. TCRdb independently ran MiXCR on the 5' RACE reads; one entry per CDR3 protein. The top ten hold less than 20% of the sample, which has 630,000 or so distinct CDR3 sequences, roughly 32% seen once. There are 14 residues in the CDR3. Trimming removed 2 bases from V and 4 bases from J, with 9 bases in between. The germline CDR1 and CDR2 sequences are SGHAT and FQNNGV. The sample taken for sequencing was blood. The sequence came from a woman at least 80 years old in good health. The chain uses TRBV11-2 and TRBJ1-3; no clear D. Written as DNA, the CDR3 is TGTGCCAGCAGCTTAAGGACCCCAGGAAACACCATATATTTT. Amino acid sequence: CASSLRTPGNTIYF.